The T cell receptor beta chain under discussion was sequenced for a study of blood T cell repertoires in COVID-19. The wider study: From the United States, Italy and Spain came samples of acute and convalescent COVID-19. PBMCs, B-cell-depleted T cells, or T cells provided the cDNA or gDNA that made up the material.

In the original workflow: The authors estimated nucleated cell counts from reference gene primer amplification. Repertoires were generated with immunoSEQ multiplex PCR, while TCRdb's copy carries only in-frame clones and drops some. The V and J calls and clone size were taken over from that table, and D and trimming were inferred from the DNA. The sample lists a few hundred thousand clones; approximately 89% were seen once. The germline V and J ends were trimmed by 5 bases and 3 bases, with 17 bases remaining between them. This CDR3 has 16 amino acids. Germline V CDR1 and CDR2: SGHTA, FQGNSA. This chain links TRBV7-2 with TRBJ2-1; D may be TRBD2 (5 bases). This clonotype originated in a woman in her forties or fifties who had recovered from COVID-19. Sequenced sample: peripheral blood. The CDR3 DNA follows: TGTGCCAGCAGCGTATTAACGGGAACAAGCTACAATGAGCAGTTCTTC. This sequence encodes CASSVLTGTSYNEQFF.